Following are 19 T cell receptor beta chains from one sample sequenced in a study of T cells in Graves' hyperthyroidism and ophthalmopathy. RNA transcripts served as the template for amplifying TCR beta CDR3 regions. The TCR CDR3 first-round RT-PCR relied on the HTBI primer set. TCRdb re-analysed the multiplex PCR reads in MiXCR, keeping a single row per CDR3 protein. The sample lists over 350,000 distinct CDR3 sequences, 11% to 15% occurring once. Sequencing input: blood. These receptors were collected from a man aged 45-60 years with Graves' ophthalmopathy.

This clonotype was detected only a few times. The chain is built from TRBV27 and TRBJ2-1; 10 nucleotides line up with TRBD1. The CDR3 is 19 residues long. Germline assignment: CDR1 MNHEY and CDR2 SMNVEV (reference sequence). Trimming took 5 bases from V and 3 from J; bases not matched to a gene: 16. The CDR3 DNA is TGTGCCAGCAGTCGACGGGCGACAGGGGGCAATTACATCTACAATGAGCAGTTCTTC. Amino acids: CASSRRATGGNYIYNEQFF.

Here the CDR3 reads CASSYLQTDTQYF. As DNA, the CDR3 is TGTGCCAGCAGCTACCTACAGACAGATACGCAGTATTTT. V is TRBV13 and J is TRBJ2-3, with no clear D. The CDR3 is 13 amino acids. Germline values: CDR1 PRHDT, CDR2 FYEKMQ (reference sequence). Trimming stripped 4 bases from V and 3 bases from J, with 8 bases between.

At least ten counts were recorded for this clonotype. This chain uses TRBV30 with TRBJ1-3, with D unclear. V lost 2 bases to trimming and J lost 3 bases, with 11 bases between them. This CDR3 comprises 14 residues. CDR1 is GTSNPN and CDR2 is SVGIG in the germline V gene (reference sequence). Here the CDR3 reads CAWSSSQIGNTIYF. For the CDR3, the DNA is TGTGCCTGGAGTTCCTCACAGATTGGAAACACCATATATTTT.

This clonotype was detected a few times. The CDR3 DNA reads TGTGCCAGCAGCCCAACACCAGACGGGGAGCTGTTTTTT. Translation: CASSPTPDGELFF. V and J are TRBV7-3 and TRBJ2-2; D is undetermined. Germline V gives CDR1 SGHTA, CDR2 FQGTGA. The CDR3 totals 13 residues. V was shortened by 5 bases and J by 7 bases, with 11 bases between the two germline ends.

This clonotype was picked up many times. The V call is TRBV20-1, the J call TRBJ2-1; D uncertain. The CDR3 runs to 16 residues. Trimming shortened V by 6 bases and J by 0 bases, and 18 bases separated the two germline ends. Germline-derived CDR1 and CDR2 are DFQATT and SNEGSKA (reference sequence). The DNA of the CDR3 is TGCAGTGCCCACACTCCGTCGCCCCGCTCCTACAATGAGCAGTTCTTC. Its protein product is CSAHTPSPRSYNEQFF.

In its sample, this clonotype was seen a few times. The chain has TRBV4-2 and TRBJ2-7, with TRBD2 matching over 8 bases. The V and J ends lost 0 bases and 5 bases, in that order; junction bases with no gene match: 6. Germline CDR1 is LGHNA and CDR2 is YNFKEQ. This CDR3 contains 15 residues. CDR3 nucleotide sequence: TGTGCCAGCAGCCAAGAAAGGCGGGAGGTTCACGAGCAGTACTTC. Its protein product is CASSQERREVHEQYF.

This clonotype was recorded many times. The chain is built from TRBV2 and TRBJ2-1; unclear D gene. This CDR3 has 13 amino acids. Germline V gene lookup returns CDR1 SNHLY and CDR2 FYNNEI. The V gene lost 1 base and the J gene lost 9 bases, with 10 bases spanning the gap. For the CDR3, the DNA is TGTGCCAGCAGTGAAGAAGCCGCCGGTGAGCAGTTCTTC. Its protein product is CASSEEAAGEQFF.

This clonotype was picked up many times. This chain uses TRBV18 with TRBJ1-5; D gene ambiguous. Trimming pared 2 bases from V and 4 bases from J, leaving 9 bases between. Germline CDR1 and CDR2: KGHSH and LQKENI. The CDR3 is made up of 14 amino acids. CDR3 amino acids: CASSPSRGNQPQHF. For the CDR3, the DNA is TGTGCCAGCTCACCATCTCGGGGAAATCAGCCCCAGCATTTT.

This clonotype turned up a few times. The chain employs TRBV20-1 and TRBJ2-5, with 10 bases that match TRBD1. The V gene end was trimmed by 3 bases and the J gene end by 7 bases; junction bases not matched to a gene: 8. Germline V gene data show CDR1 as DFQATT and CDR2 as SNEGSKA (reference sequence). The length of the CDR3 is 14 residues. The CDR3 spells CSASLGQGPWTQYF. The CDR3 nucleotides read TGCAGTGCTAGTTTGGGACAGGGGCCCTGGACCCAGTACTTC.

The chain combines TRBV19 with TRBJ2-3; 9 positions match TRBD2. The trim removed 8 bases at V and 5 bases at J, leaving 11 bases unmatched. Germline CDR1 is LNHDA and CDR2 is SQIVND (reference sequence). CDR3 size: 15 residues. CDR3 bases: TGTGCCAGTGACGAGACTAGCGGCTTGGTAGATACGCAGTATTTT. Encoded protein: CASDETSGLVDTQYF.

This clonotype showed up just a few times. The chain carries TRBV19 and TRBJ1-1; the D is unclear. The CDR3 is 13 residues long. Between the trimmed V and J ends, which lost 4 bases and 7 bases, there was a span of 13 bases. In germline, CDR1 is LNHDA, CDR2 SQIVND (reference sequence). Here the CDR3 DNA reads TGTGCCAGTAGTACGAACGCGGGGAGTGAAGCTTTCTTT. Translation: CASSTNAGSEAFF.

This clonotype was seen ten or more times. The chain links TRBV3-1 to TRBJ2-2, with 12 bases lining up with TRBD2. Trimming took 4 bases from V and 3 from J; bases not matched to a gene: 3. Germline V gives CDR1 LGHDT, CDR2 YNNKEL (reference sequence). The CDR3 has 16 amino acids. CDR3 protein: CASSPGLAGHTGELFF. CDR3 DNA sequence: TGTGCCAGCAGCCCAGGACTAGCGGGGCACACCGGGGAGCTGTTTTTT.

In its sample, this clonotype was seen a few times. The chain couples TRBV12-3 or TRBV12-4 to TRBJ2-1; 8 nucleotides align to TRBD2. J gave up 6 bases and V 5 bases, and 6 bases lay outside the gene matches. The CDR3 totals 14 residues. The CDR3 DNA reads as TGTGCCAGCAGTCCGGGACTAGTAGTCAATGAGCAGTTCTTC. It specifies CASSPGLVVNEQFF.

Many counts were recorded for this clonotype. The chain has TRBV2 and TRBJ1-5; D ambiguous. Germline V CDR1 and CDR2: SNHLY, FYNNEI. V gave up 2 bases and J gave up 4 bases, with 6 bases separating them. The CDR3 runs 13 residues. In nucleotides, the CDR3 is TGTGCCAGCAGTGAAATCGGGAATCAGCCCCAGCATTTT. Protein product: CASSEIGNQPQHF.

This clonotype was counted only a few times. The V and J genes are TRBV20-1 and TRBJ2-6; 10 positions agree with TRBD1. The CDR3 has 15 residues. CDR1 DFQATT and CDR2 SNEGSKA come from the germline V gene (reference sequence). V lost 6 bases and J lost 2; bases outside the gene matches: 4. DNA of the CDR3: TGCAGTGCACGGGACAGGGGAACTGGGGCCAACGTCCTGACTTTC. This sequence encodes CSARDRGTGANVLTF.

This clonotype has at least ten counts. V gene TRBV29-1 combines with J gene TRBJ2-1; no clear D. The length of the CDR3 is 11 residues. V lost 3 bases and J lost 6, with 6 bases in between. Germline assignment: CDR1 SQVTM and CDR2 ANQGSEA. In DNA form, the CDR3 reads TGCAGCGTTGAGTTAGGCAATGAGCAGTTCTTC. This gives the protein CSVELGNEQFF.

This clonotype was seen only once. The gene calls are TRBV2 and TRBJ2-7, with 9 nucleotides matching TRBD2. The CDR3 length is 12 residues. Looked up from germline, CDR1 is SNHLY and CDR2 is FYNNEI. J gave up 6 bases and V 6 bases, and 3 bases lay outside the gene matches. DNA of the CDR3: TGTGCCAGCAGCAGCGGGAGGATCGAGCAGTACTTC. Its translation is CASSSGRIEQYF.

This clonotype was counted ten times or more. The chain links TRBV5-1 to TRBJ2-7; 10 bases are a match to TRBD2. Per the germline V gene, CDR1 is SGHRS and CDR2 is YFSETQ. The trim removed 6 bases at V and 3 bases at J, leaving 0 bases unmatched. This CDR3 has 12 amino acids. CDR3 loop: CASTSGSYEQYF. In DNA form, the CDR3 reads TGCGCCAGCACTAGCGGGAGCTACGAGCAGTACTTC.

Many counts were recorded for this clonotype. J is TRBJ2-5 and V is TRBV20-1; D is undetermined. The CDR3 has 12 amino acids. The V gene's germline CDR1 is DFQATT and CDR2 SNEGSKA (reference sequence). V was shortened by 5 bases and J by 5 bases, with 12 bases between the two germline ends. The CDR3 here is CSAVSPVETQYF. The CDR3 DNA follows: TGCAGTGCTGTGTCGCCGGTGGAGACCCAGTACTTC.